Listed here are 15 T cell receptor beta chains from one sample, sequenced in a study of shared clonotypes between healthy human individuals. Repertoires were generated with immunoSEQ multiplex PCR, while TCRdb's copy carries only in-frame clones and drops some. There are about 1.1 million clones in the sample; approximately 75% occur only once, and almost 0.9% lies in the top ten. The sample was memory CD4+ T cells from PBMCs. Subset noted: CD45RA-negative fraction. These receptors were obtained from a man aged 18-30 years in good health. Some clones in this sample may be carry-over from other donors' samples.

This clone was detected only a few times. The gene calls are TRBV28 and TRBJ1-1; D gene unclear. V lost 7 bases to trimming and J lost 4 bases, with 10 bases between them. Per the germline V gene, CDR1 is MDHEN and CDR2 is SYDVKM. This CDR3 has 12 residues. The CDR3: CASTLTGTEAFF. Here the CDR3 DNA reads TGTGCCAGCACCCTAACCGGCACTGAAGCTTTCTTT. The full variable domain, completed using reference TRBV28 and TRBJ1-1, is DVKVTQSSRYLVKRTGEKVFLECVQDMDHENMFWYRQDPGLGLRLIYFSYDVKMKEKGDIPEGYSVSREKKERFSLILESASTNQTSMYLCASTLTGTEAFFGQGTRLTVV.

A few counts support this clone. The chain couples TRBV27 to TRBJ1-4; D possibly corresponds to TRBD1 (5 bases). Trimming took off 3 bases at V and 0 bases at J, with 11 bases between the two ends. The CDR3 spans 16 residues. CDR1 is MNHEY, CDR2 SMNVEV, per germline (reference sequence). CDR3 amino acids: CASSFGARATNEKLFF. CDR3 sequence (DNA): TGTGCCAGCAGTTTCGGGGCACGGGCAACTAATGAAAAACTGTTTTTT. Filled out from reference TRBV27 and TRBJ1-4, the complete variable domain reads EAQVTQNPRYLITVTGKKLTVTCSQNMNHEYMSWYRQDPGLGLRQIYYSMNVEVTDKGDVPEGYKVSRKEKRNFPLILESPSPNQTSLYFCASSFGARATNEKLFFGSGTQLSVL.

The V gene is TRBV5-4, the J gene TRBJ1-3; D might be TRBD1 (6 bases). The germline V and J ends were trimmed by 2 bases and 2 bases, with 11 bases remaining between them. The CDR3 covers 15 residues. Germline CDR1 is SGHNT and CDR2 is YYREEE (reference sequence). CDR3 protein: CASSFSGTTGNTIYF. The DNA of the CDR3 is TGTGCCAGCAGCTTCTCCGGGACAACTGGAAACACCATATATTTT.

This clone was seen a single time. The rearrangement links TRBV2 to TRBJ1-1; D unresolved. The CDR3 sequence is 16 residues long. The germline V gene has CDR1 SNHLY and CDR2 FYNNEI. Trimming left V 6 bases short and J 2 bases short, with 19 bases between. Written as DNA, the CDR3 is TGTGCCAGCAGCCCCATCCGGATTACCTCAAACACTGAAGCTTTCTTT. Translated: CASSPIRITSNTEAFF. The full variable domain, with the rest looked up from reference TRBV2 and TRBJ1-1, is EPEVTQTPSHQVTQMGQEVILRCVPISNHLYFYWYRQILGQKVEFLVSFYNNEISEKSEIFDDQFSVERPDGSNFTLKIRSTKLEDSAMYFCASSPIRITSNTEAFFGQGTRLTVV.

The chain combines TRBV11-2 with TRBJ1-1; D possibly corresponds to TRBD1 (5 bases). This CDR3 region has 17 residues. Trimming cost V 2 bases and J 4 bases, with 20 bases left between them. The germline V gene has CDR1 SGHAT and CDR2 FQNNGV. CDR3: CASSLFRTKGPSTEAFF. DNA for the CDR3: TGTGCCAGCAGCTTATTCCGCACCAAGGGACCGTCCACTGAAGCTTTCTTT.

This clone came up a few times. The rearrangement joins TRBV15 to TRBJ1-2; D ambiguous. Germline CDR1 is LNHNV and CDR2 is YYDKDF (reference sequence). This CDR3 is 13 amino acids long. Trimming stripped 4 bases from V and 4 bases from J, with 10 bases between. The CDR3: CATSTAKGYGYTF. CDR3 nucleotides: TGTGCCACCAGCACCGCCAAGGGCTATGGCTACACCTTC.

V is TRBV11-2 and J is TRBJ2-5, with a weak D call TRBD2 (6 bases). Germline assignment: CDR1 SGHAT and CDR2 FQNNGV. Between the trimmed V and J ends, which lost 5 bases and 1 base, there was a span of 14 bases. This CDR3 region has 15 residues. Here the CDR3 reads CASSGGRGGQETQYF. The DNA for the CDR3 is TGTGCCAGCAGCGGCGGTAGGGGAGGCCAAGAGACCCAGTACTTC.

The chain's CDR3 is CASSAVGDYGYTF. The DNA for the CDR3 is TGTGCCAGCAGTGCGGTGGGTGACTATGGCTACACCTTC. The chain carries TRBV25-1 and TRBJ1-2; D unresolved. CDR1 is MGHDK and CDR2 is SYGVNS in the germline V gene. The CDR3 is made up of 13 amino acids. V lost 4 bases and J 3 bases, leaving 9 bases between the germline ends.

This chain joins TRBV7-3 and TRBJ2-1; maybe TRBD2 (6 bases). CDR1 and CDR2 (germline): SGHTA, FQGTGA. V lost 5 bases to trimming and J lost 6 bases, with 11 bases between them. CDR3 length: 13 residues. The CDR3 protein is CASSTGLSNEQFF. CDR3 coding DNA: TGTGCCAGCAGCACGGGACTTTCCAATGAGCAGTTCTTC.

Remarks on this clone: A read error may be the cause here, since a much bigger clone is one base away. This specimen includes other DNA sequences encoding the same CDR3. The V and J genes are TRBV4-1 and TRBJ1-2; D perhaps matches TRBD1 (5 bases). Germline-derived CDR1 and CDR2 are MGHRA and YSYEKL. V dropped 2 bases and J dropped 2 bases, with 6 bases sitting between them. The CDR3 totals 13 residues. The CDR3 DNA reads as TGCGCCAGCAGCCAAAGGGACAACTATGGCTACACCTTC. Translated: CASSQRDNYGYTF.

The V and J genes are TRBV10-3 and TRBJ1-3; 9 nucleotides match TRBD1. This CDR3 is built from 17 residues. The V and J ends lost 4 bases and 5 bases, in that order; junction bases with no gene match: 12. Germline-derived CDR1 and CDR2 are ENHRY and SYGVKD. CDR3 sequence: CAISAFPGQGERNTIYF. CDR3 bases: TGTGCCATCAGTGCTTTCCCGGGACAGGGAGAGAGAAACACCATATATTTT.

The chain uses TRBV29-1 and TRBJ1-1, with D uncertain. V lost 4 bases and J lost 4, with 16 bases in between. The CDR3 runs to 14 residues. Per the germline V gene, CDR1 is SQVTM and CDR2 is ANQGSEA. The CDR3 DNA sequence: TGCAGCGTTGTCGTTGGACCCCCGGCCACTGAAGCTTTCTTT. It codes for CSVVVGPPATEAFF.

The chain employs TRBV6-1 and TRBJ2-7; D is ambiguous. Germline lookup yields CDR1 MNHNS and CDR2 SASEGT. V lost 8 bases to trimming and J lost 2 bases, with 10 bases between them. The CDR3 loop spans 12 amino acids. The CDR3 DNA is TGTGCCAGCGGTTCAGGTGCCTACGAGCAGTACTTC. It specifies CASGSGAYEQYF.

This clone was seen ten or more times. The gene calls are TRBV5-1 and TRBJ2-2; no reliable D call. The CDR3 extends over 14 amino acids. CDR1 is SGHRS and CDR2 is YFSETQ in the germline V gene. Trimming stripped 4 bases from V and 7 bases from J, with 14 bases between. The CDR3 loop reads CASSLRNKGGELFF. DNA for the CDR3: TGCGCCAGCAGCCTCAGAAACAAAGGCGGGGAGCTGTTTTTT.

For the CDR3, the DNA is TGCGCCAGCAGCCAAGTACTTCTCGCGGGATCCTACAATGAGCAGTTCTTC. This gives the protein CASSQVLLAGSYNEQFF. The chain has TRBV4-1 and TRBJ2-1; possible D gene TRBD2, 6 bases. Between the trimmed V and J ends, which lost 1 base and 1 base, there was a span of 14 bases. The CDR3 consists of 17 residues. Per germline, CDR1 MGHRA and CDR2 YSYEKL.